One and the same sample provided the 29 T cell receptor beta chains below, sequenced in a study of OX40 agonist ivuxolimab in advanced cancers. Clones were read by immunoSEQ multiplex PCR, and TCRdb kept only the in-frame ones, dropping some. The repertoire has around 36,000 clones, roughly 80% of them found once; the top ten carry approximately 14%. The source material was CD4+ or CD8+ T cells sorted from blood, sampled in a trial of the OX40 agonist ivuxolimab. The source of these receptors is an adult with an advanced solid tumor such as melanoma, head and neck, liver or kidney cancer.

The table lists this clone with a few counts. The chain links TRBV6-4 to TRBJ2-7, with a possible D match to TRBD2 (5 bases). The V end was cut by 8 bases, the J end by 7 bases, with 24 bases between. The germline CDR1 and CDR2 sequences are MRHNA and SNTAGT. CDR3 size: 15 residues. CDR3: CASRSRFRDPSEQYF. The CDR3 nucleotides are TGTGCCAGCCGCTCCCGGTTCCGGGATCCATCAGAGCAGTACTTC.

The chain joins TRBV10-3 to TRBJ1-4, with a possible D match to TRBD1 (5 bases). Deletions cut 0 bases from V and 5 bases from J, with 13 bases between. The CDR3 runs 16 residues. The germline gives CDR1 ENHRY, CDR2 SYGVKD. CDR3: CAISESSGTVNEKLFF. The CDR3 DNA reads as TGTGCCATCAGTGAGTCGAGCGGGACTGTGAATGAAAAACTGTTTTTT.

This chain uses TRBV15 with TRBJ2-3; D gene uncertain. Trimming left V 5 bases short and J 0 bases short, with 6 bases between. This CDR3 has 13 residues. The germline gives CDR1 LNHNV, CDR2 YYDKDF (reference sequence). The CDR3: CATSLVSTDTQYF. The CDR3 nucleotides are TGTGCCACCAGCCTGGTTAGCACAGATACGCAGTATTTT.

This clone appeared a single time. This chain joins TRBV28 and TRBJ1-1; 7 bases fit TRBD1. The length of the CDR3 is 16 residues. Germline V gives CDR1 MDHEN, CDR2 SYDVKM. Trimming cost V 9 bases and J 5 bases; bases outside gene matches: 18. The CDR3 loop reads CASQPYRGEGRTEAFF. The CDR3, as DNA: TGTGCCAGTCAACCGTACAGGGGCGAGGGGAGGACTGAAGCTTTCTTT.

The chain combines TRBV4-1 with TRBJ1-6; D is uncertain. The CDR3 has 15 amino acids. V dropped 0 bases and J dropped 7 bases, with 10 bases sitting between them. Germline V gives CDR1 MGHRA, CDR2 YSYEKL. The CDR3 sequence is CASSQDWGMNSPLHF. The CDR3 nucleotides read TGCGCCAGCAGCCAAGATTGGGGTATGAATTCACCCCTCCACTTT.

This clone turned up a few times. The V gene is TRBV13, the J gene TRBJ1-3, with D perhaps matching TRBD1 (6 bases). The CDR3 totals 16 residues. The V end was cut by 2 bases, the J end by 2 bases, with 13 bases between. Germline loops: CDR1 PRHDT, CDR2 FYEKMQ (reference sequence). CDR3 in DNA: TGTGCCAGCAGCTTAACCGTCGGACAGCCTGGAAACACCATATATTTT. It is translated as CASSLTVGQPGNTIYF.

This CDR3 is CASTTGTGVYGYTF. CDR3 nucleotides: TGTGCCAGCACCACAGGGACGGGAGTCTATGGCTACACCTTC. The V gene is TRBV6-5, the J gene TRBJ1-2; D is possibly TRBD1 (6 bases). CDR3 length equals 14 residues. Deletions cut 7 bases from V and 4 bases from J, with 16 bases between. Germline CDR1 MNHEY, CDR2 SVGAGI.

The chain uses TRBV29-1 and TRBJ2-3; D possibly corresponds to TRBD1 (6 bases). This CDR3 contains 13 residues. The germline gives CDR1 SQVTM, CDR2 ANQGSEA. V gave up 4 bases and J gave up 2 bases, with 10 bases separating them. The CDR3 bases are TGCAGCGTTGTTAGGGGGAACACAGATACGCAGTATTTT. This translates into CSVVRGNTDTQYF.

V and J are TRBV18 and TRBJ1-5; a weak D match, TRBD1 (6 bases). V shed 3 bases and J shed 0 bases, with 18 bases lying between them. Germline values: CDR1 KGHSH, CDR2 LQKENI. The CDR3 loop spans 18 amino acids. This chain's CDR3 is CASSPNIWTVSSNQPQHF. The CDR3 DNA is TGTGCCAGCTCACCCAACATATGGACAGTTTCTAGCAATCAGCCCCAGCATTTT.

The chain employs TRBV30 and TRBJ1-1; D not certain. The CDR3 is made up of 13 amino acids. V was trimmed by 5 bases and J by 0 bases, leaving 10 bases between them. Per germline, CDR1 GTSNPN and CDR2 SVGIG (reference sequence). The CDR3 sequence: CAWGVRMNTEAFF. CDR3 nucleotide sequence: TGTGCCTGGGGCGTGAGGATGAACACTGAAGCTTTCTTT.

This clone was recorded once. The rearrangement uses TRBV7-2 and TRBJ2-1; TRBD2 agrees at 7 bases. There are 15 residues in the CDR3. Germline lookup yields CDR1 SGHTA and CDR2 FQGNSA. V gave up 1 base and J gave up 2 bases; unmatched junction bases: 2. The CDR3 DNA follows: TGTGCCAGCAGCTTAGACGGGGGGACCTACAATGAGCAGTTCTTC. Its protein is CASSLDGGTYNEQFF.

This clone has a single count. This chain links TRBV2 with TRBJ2-6; TRBD2 agrees at 7 bases. The ends lost 6 bases at V and 1 base at J; junction bases unmatched: 9. Germline assignment: CDR1 SNHLY and CDR2 FYNNEI. The CDR3 runs to 17 residues. Written as DNA, the CDR3 is TGTGCCAGCAGCGGCGGCAACGGGGGGTCTGGGGCCAACGTCCTGACTTTC. This codes for CASSGGNGGSGANVLTF. Full variable domain (missing parts from reference TRBV2 and TRBJ2-6): EPEVTQTPSHQVTQMGQEVILRCVPISNHLYFYWYRQILGQKVEFLVSFYNNEISEKSEIFDDQFSVERPDGSNFTLKIRSTKLEDSAMYFCASSGGNGGSGANVLTFGAGSRLTVL.

The sample holds a few counts of this clone. The CDR3: CAWSFTDTQYF. CDR3 nucleotides: TGTGCCTGGAGTTTCACAGATACGCAGTATTTT. The V and J genes are TRBV30 and TRBJ2-3; D uncertain. This CDR3 is 11 amino acids long. Trimming stripped 2 bases from V and 2 bases from J, with 2 bases between. Germline V CDR1 and CDR2: GTSNPN, SVGIG (reference sequence).

The chain links TRBV27 to TRBJ2-7; TRBD1 agrees at 12 bases. From germline, CDR1 is MNHEY and CDR2 SMNVEV (reference sequence). After removal of 5 bases from V and 5 bases from J, the junction contained 10 bases not matched to a gene. CDR3 size: 16 residues. CDR3 coding DNA: TGTGCCAGCAGTCCCGGGACAGGGGGCGCTGGCCACGAGCAGTACTTC. This translates into CASSPGTGGAGHEQYF.

The CDR3 DNA reads as TGTGCCAGCAGCCGTCTCAGTGGCGCGGCGGATGAGCAGTTCTTC. It codes for CASSRLSGAADEQFF. The chain recombines TRBV4-2 with TRBJ2-1, with unresolved D. Trimming removed 4 bases at V and 8 bases at J, with 18 bases between. Germline V gene data show CDR1 as LGHNA and CDR2 as YNFKEQ. This CDR3 comprises 15 residues.

This chain joins TRBV7-9 and TRBJ1-5, with a possible D match to TRBD1 (5 bases). With 1 base removed from V and 7 bases from J, the gap between germline ends came to 5 bases. Germline V lookup: CDR1 SEHNR, CDR2 FQNEAQ (reference sequence). The CDR3 contains 12 residues. The CDR3 DNA sequence: TGTGCCAGCAGCTTAGGGGACCAGCCCCAGCATTTT. Its translation is CASSLGDQPQHF. The whole variable domain, filled in from reference TRBV7-9 and TRBJ1-5, reads DTGVSQNPRHKITKRGQNVTFRCDPISEHNRLYWYRQTLGQGPEFLTYFQNEAQLEKSRLLSDRFSAERPKGSFSTLEIQRTEQGDSAMYLCASSLGDQPQHFGDGTRLSIL.

This rearrangement joins TRBV5-6 to TRBJ2-3; tentatively, D is TRBD2 (6 bases). The CDR3 consists of 14 residues. The germline V gene has CDR1 SGHDT and CDR2 YYEEEE. V was pared by 4 bases and J by 5 bases, with 14 bases between. This CDR3 reads CASSPSWRGDTQYF. CDR3 nucleotide sequence: TGTGCCAGCAGCCCTTCTTGGCGGGGAGATACGCAGTATTTT.

V and J are TRBV11-2 and TRBJ2-1; 9 positions agree with TRBD1. The CDR3 is 15 amino acids. After removal of 2 bases from V and 3 bases from J, the junction contained 2 bases not matched to a gene. CDR1 and CDR2 (germline): SGHAT, FQNNGV. CDR3 DNA sequence: TGTGCCAGCAGCTTAAGGGACAGGGTCTACAATGAGCAGTTCTTC. Encoded protein: CASSLRDRVYNEQFF.

Worth noting for this clone: One end of the junction fails to match germline, which may point to a read error. The chain links TRBV5-1 to TRBJ1-1, with a weak D call TRBD1 (6 bases). CDR1 and CDR2 (germline): SGHRS, YFSETQ. The CDR3 extends over 14 amino acids. The CDR3 here is CASALDSMNTETFF. The CDR3 DNA reads as TGCGCCAGCGCCCTGGACAGTATGAACACTGAAACTTTCTTT.

V is TRBV6-6 and J is TRBJ1-2, with a weak D call TRBD1 (6 bases). Trimming cost V 4 bases and J 8 bases, with 11 bases left between them. Germline assignment: CDR1 MNHNY and CDR2 SVGAGI (reference sequence). CDR3 length equals 12 residues. CDR3 loop: CASSSTGHGYTF. The CDR3 DNA reads TGTGCCAGCAGTTCGACAGGTCACGGCTACACCTTC.

The chain combines TRBV28 with TRBJ1-5, with a weak D call TRBD1 (6 bases). Germline V gene sequence: CDR1 MDHEN, CDR2 SYDVKM. The CDR3 has 13 residues. The V gene lost 7 bases and the J gene lost 6 bases, with 13 bases spanning the gap. The CDR3 loop is CASKQGLGQPQHF. In nucleotides, the CDR3 is TGTGCCAGCAAACAGGGTCTTGGTCAGCCCCAGCATTTT.

The chain links TRBV18 to TRBJ2-7; D remains ambiguous. Trimming left V 7 bases short and J 5 bases short, with 15 bases between. Germline CDR1 KGHSH, CDR2 LQKENI. The CDR3 has 13 residues. For the CDR3, the DNA is TGTGCCAGCTTTAACCCGGCTTTCAACGAGCAGTACTTC. This gives the protein CASFNPAFNEQYF.

The chain combines TRBV12-5 with TRBJ1-5; D perhaps matches TRBD1 (5 bases). The V gene's germline CDR1 is LGHNT and CDR2 FRNRAP. The V end was cut by 1 base, the J end by 8 bases, with 21 bases between. This CDR3 spans 17 amino acids. CDR3 sequence (DNA): TGTGCTAGTGGTTTGGGACGGGACCGCGGTCGTCCAGAGCCCCAGCATTTT. Translating gives CASGLGRDRGRPEPQHF.

The gene calls are TRBV7-3 and TRBJ2-6; 8 nucleotides agree with TRBD1. The CDR3 loop spans 19 amino acids. Looked up from germline, CDR1 is SGHTA and CDR2 is FQGTGA. V was pared by 0 bases and J by 0 bases, with 7 bases of the junction left unmatched. The CDR3 loop is CASSLTGRGRVSGANVLTF. The CDR3 bases are TGTGCCAGCAGCTTAACGGGCAGGGGGCGCGTCTCTGGGGCCAACGTCCTGACTTTC.

The CDR3 region is CASGTSGLGEQFF. The CDR3 coding sequence is TGTGCCAGCGGGACTAGCGGATTGGGTGAGCAGTTCTTC. This chain uses TRBV28 with TRBJ2-1; 11 nucleotides line up with TRBD2. The CDR3 runs 13 residues. Germline V gene sequence: CDR1 MDHEN, CDR2 SYDVKM. J lost 9 bases, V lost 8 bases, and 6 bases had no gene match.

V usage is TRBV2 and J usage is TRBJ1-4; a possible D gene is TRBD1 (6 bases). Trimming cost V 0 bases and J 3 bases, with 17 bases left between them. This CDR3 has 18 amino acids. Germline V lookup: CDR1 SNHLY, CDR2 FYNNEI. The CDR3 spells CASSEASGRDTSNEKLFF. As DNA, the CDR3 is TGTGCCAGCAGTGAAGCGTCCGGAAGGGACACTTCTAATGAAAAACTGTTTTTT.

This clone has just one count. V usage is TRBV6-6 and J usage is TRBJ2-4; 9 bases map to TRBD1. Germline assignment: CDR1 MNHNY and CDR2 SVGAGI (reference sequence). The CDR3 spans 16 residues. V gave up 10 bases and J gave up 1 base; unmatched junction bases: 11. For the CDR3, the DNA is TGTGCCACGAGAGACGCGGGACAGGGTGCCAAAAACATTCAGTACTTC. Residues: CATRDAGQGAKNIQYF.

A remark on this clone: No conserved phenylalanine or tryptophan ends this CDR3, so it is likely a read error. The DNA is omitted, as the CDR3 cannot be located on it reliably, and the CDR3 follows TCRdb's listing. The rearrangement joins TRBV9 to TRBJ2-6. The CDR3 spans 8 residues, counting both ends. Per germline, CDR1 SGDLS and CDR2 YYNGEE. The CDR3 sequence: CARPGRRG.

V is TRBV6-4 and J is TRBJ2-1; 9 nucleotides match TRBD2. J was trimmed by 7 bases and V by 0 bases; bases with no gene match: 10. The CDR3 contains 17 residues. Germline-derived CDR1 and CDR2 are MRHNA and SNTAGT. DNA of the CDR3: TGTGCCAGCAGTGACTCGAGACGGCGGGGGGGCGTGAATGAGCAGTTCTTC. Protein product: CASSDSRRRGGVNEQFF.